One and the same sample provided the 16 T cell receptor beta chains below, sequenced in a study of T cell responses to AZD1222 COVID-19 vaccine. The table came from immunoSEQ multiplex PCR; TCRdb's copy has only in-frame clones and leaves some out. The table lists fewer than 150,000 clones, approximately 93% of them singletons. The specimen comprised peripheral blood, sampled on day 0 of AZD1222 vaccination. The receptors derive from an adult in good health.

The chain links TRBV23-1 to TRBJ1-5; D is unresolved. TRBV23-1 is reported as an ORF; its role is uncertain. Trimming removed 9 bases at V and 6 bases at J, with 21 bases between. This CDR3 has 15 amino acids. The DNA of the CDR3 is TGCGCCAGTTCCCCACCAGGTAAGGTTCGTCAGCCCCAGCATTTT. Amino acids: CASSPPGKVRQPQHF.

The chain has TRBV5-5 and TRBJ2-1; D not certain. This CDR3 is built from 14 residues. V dropped 0 bases and J dropped 6 bases, with 10 bases sitting between them. CDR1 is SGHKS and CDR2 is YYEKEE in the germline V gene (reference sequence). CDR3 nucleotides: TGTGCCAGCAGCTTGGCTGGCGGTTCCAATGAGCAGTTCTTC. Translated: CASSLAGGSNEQFF.

The DNA for the CDR3 is TGCAGCGTTGGATCACAGGGGGCAGGCGAAAAACTGTTTTTT. Protein: CSVGSQGAGEKLFF. The rearrangement joins TRBV29-1 to TRBJ1-4; 9 bases align to TRBD1. The J segment lost 8 bases and the V segment lost 4 bases, leaving 8 bases of the junction unmatched. This CDR3 contains 14 residues. CDR1 and CDR2 from the germline V gene are SQVTM and ANQGSEA.

The chain combines TRBV7-2 with TRBJ2-1, with TRBD2 matching over 9 bases. The J segment lost 6 bases and the V segment lost 1 base, leaving 7 bases of the junction unmatched. Germline V gene lookup returns CDR1 SGHTA and CDR2 FQGNSA. This CDR3 is built from 16 residues. The CDR3 DNA sequence: TGTGCCAGCAGCTTAGACGGGACTAGCCGATTCAATGAGCAGTTCTTC. It translates to CASSLDGTSRFNEQFF. The variable domain in full, completed from reference TRBV7-2 and TRBJ2-1, reads GAGVSQSPSNKVTEKGKDVELRCDPISGHTALYWYRQSLGQGLEFLIYFQGNSAPDKSGLPSDRFSAERTGGSVSTLTIQRTQQEDSAVYLCASSLDGTSRFNEQFFGPGTRLTVL.

The V gene is TRBV3-1 (or the pseudogene TRBV3-2), the J gene TRBJ1-1; no definite D call. CDR1 is LGHDT and CDR2 is YNNKEL in the germline V gene (reference sequence). The V end lost 1 base, the J end lost 4 bases, and 7 bases lay between the germline ends. The CDR3 is 13 residues long. DNA of the CDR3: TGTGCCAGCAGCCAAGGTTGGGGCACTGAAGCTTTCTTT. Its translation: CASSQGWGTEAFF.

The chain is built from TRBV5-6 and TRBJ2-7; tentatively, D is TRBD1 (6 bases). The ends were cut back, 5 bases at V and 5 bases at J, with 17 bases in the middle. CDR3 length equals 14 residues. Germline V gene data show CDR1 as SGHDT and CDR2 as YYEEEE. CDR3 sequence: CASRKQGDGHEQYF. The CDR3 DNA reads as TGTGCCAGCAGGAAACAGGGAGATGGCCACGAGCAGTACTTC.

V and J are TRBV7-6 and TRBJ2-3, with 13 bases that match TRBD2. V lost 3 bases to trimming and J lost 2 bases; unmatched junction nucleotides: 5. The CDR3 is 17 amino acids. CDR1 and CDR2 (germline): SGHVS, FNYEAQ. Here the CDR3 reads CASSLGLAGTTTDTQYF. CDR3 coding DNA: TGTGCCAGCAGCTTGGGACTAGCGGGAACAACCACAGATACGCAGTATTTT.

V is TRBV30 and J is TRBJ1-5; the match to TRBD1 covers 7 bases. This CDR3 is built from 13 residues. The V and J ends lost 3 bases and 3 bases, in that order; junction bases with no gene match: 2. Germline V gives CDR1 GTSNPN, CDR2 SVGIG (reference sequence). DNA for the CDR3: TGTGCCTGGAGGGGACAGAACAATCAGCCCCAGCATTTT. Translation gives CAWRGQNNQPQHF.

This chain joins TRBV24-1 and TRBJ1-6, with 9 bases aligning to TRBD1. Germline V CDR1 and CDR2: KGHDR, SFDVKD. The length of the CDR3 is 15 residues. Losses at the gene ends were 8 bases for V and 7 bases for J; bases not matched to a gene: 8. The CDR3 coding sequence is TGTGCCACCATGCACCGGGACAGGGTAAATTCACCCCTCCACTTT. Translated, it gives CATMHRDRVNSPLHF.

The chain recombines TRBV19 with TRBJ1-4; D unclear. The CDR3 spans 14 residues. CDR1 and CDR2 from the germline V gene are LNHDA and SQIVND (reference sequence). V lost 6 bases to trimming and J lost 8 bases, with 16 bases between them. The CDR3 is CASSQTWGAEKLFF. The CDR3, as DNA: TGTGCCAGTAGCCAGACCTGGGGAGCGGAAAAACTGTTTTTT.

This clone is a singleton in its sample. The chain is built from TRBV27 and TRBJ1-4, with D possibly matching TRBD1 (5 bases). Looked up from germline, CDR1 is MNHEY and CDR2 is SMNVEV (reference sequence). CDR3 size: 13 residues. V was clipped by 5 bases and J by 5 bases, with 9 bases between them. CDR3: CASSPRQNEKLFF. The CDR3, as DNA: TGTGCCAGCAGTCCCCGACAGAATGAAAAACTGTTTTTT. Full variable domain (remainder filled in from reference TRBV27 and TRBJ1-4): EAQVTQNPRYLITVTGKKLTVTCSQNMNHEYMSWYRQDPGLGLRQIYYSMNVEVTDKGDVPEGYKVSRKEKRNFPLILESPSPNQTSLYFCASSPRQNEKLFFGSGTQLSVL.

The rearrangement joins TRBV24-1 to TRBJ1-5; D uncertain. V was shortened by 3 bases and J by 0 bases, with 5 bases between the two germline ends. CDR1 KGHDR and CDR2 SFDVKD come from the germline V gene. This CDR3 has 14 residues. The CDR3 DNA follows: TGTGCCACCAGTGATACAGATAGCAATCAGCCCCAGCATTTT. It encodes CATSDTDSNQPQHF.

The chain carries TRBV5-1 and TRBJ1-1; D not certain. CDR1 SGHRS and CDR2 YFSETQ come from the germline V gene. This CDR3 has 15 amino acids. The V end was cut by 6 bases, the J end by 0 bases, with 15 bases between. The CDR3 nucleotides are TGCGCCAGCATGGACGTCTCGGGCATGAACACTGAAGCTTTCTTT. This sequence encodes CASMDVSGMNTEAFF.

The chain carries TRBV28 and TRBJ2-2; the D is unclear. The V gene lost 2 bases and the J gene lost 4 bases, with 8 bases spanning the gap. CDR3 length equals 14 residues. Germline assignment: CDR1 MDHEN and CDR2 SYDVKM. The CDR3 sequence: CASSLRTPTGELFF. CDR3 DNA sequence: TGTGCCAGCAGTTTAAGGACCCCCACCGGGGAGCTGTTTTTT.

This clone was seen just once. This chain connects TRBV5-8 to TRBJ1-2; D is perhaps TRBD1 (6 bases). V dropped 4 bases and J dropped 5 bases, with 18 bases sitting between them. The germline gives CDR1 SGHTS, CDR2 YDEGEE. CDR3 length: 15 residues. The CDR3 loop is CASSNPNREPYGYTF. CDR3 in DNA: TGTGCCAGCAGCAACCCCAACAGGGAGCCTTATGGCTACACCTTC.

The chain recombines TRBV6-2 or TRBV6-3 with TRBJ1-2; the D gene is possibly TRBD1 (5 bases). The CDR3 covers 15 residues. Trimming stripped 4 bases from V and 4 bases from J, with 16 bases between. Germline V lookup: CDR1 MNHEY, CDR2 SVGEGT. CDR3 nucleotides: TGTGCCAGCAGTTTCCCGACCTCGGGGACCTATGGCTACACCTTC. This gives the protein CASSFPTSGTYGYTF.